This T cell receptor (beta chain) is drawn from a study of OX40 agonist ivuxolimab in advanced cancers. At the level of the whole study: Ivuxolimab, which targeted the costimulatory receptor OX40 (CD134), was an agonistic, fully human IgG2 monoclonal antibody. Intravenous ivuxolimab was administered to patients every 2 weeks at six dose levels: 0.01, 0.1, 0.3, 1.5, 3 and 10 mg/kg. Of the approximately 50 dose-escalation patients, hepatocellular carcinoma was present in around 20, melanoma in about 15, renal cell carcinoma in 9 and head and neck cancer in 9. In the dose-escalation cohort, 70% to 90% of patients were male, and the mean age was 60 years with a range of about 20 to 90. Patients were allowed to have had prior anti-PD-1, anti-PD-L1 or anti-CTLA-4 therapy, and approximately 43% of the dose-escalation patients had previously received checkpoint inhibitors. Three dose-escalation patients achieved partial responses, one with hepatocellular carcinoma and two with cutaneous melanoma. The point of sequencing TCRbeta in the periphery was to test whether ivuxolimab changed TCR sequence diversity and drove clonal T-cell expansion. The monotherapy dose-escalation portion (N of about 57 patients) of the phase I ivuxolimab trial is reported in the paper. Broad study findings and their caveats: Low levels of normalized T-cell clonal expansion were also seen in some patients who did not respond. After ivuxolimab, more expanded clones were found on average in CD8+ T cells than in CD4+ T cells. At doses of 0.1 to 3.0 mg/kg, clonal expansion of both CD4+ and CD8+ T cells in blood was seen between baseline and week 6. Antigen specificity was not determined for the clonally expanded peripheral T cells. In the 0.1-3.0 mg/kg groups, partial responders were among the patients with the lowest normalized peripheral clonal expansion, particularly in CD8+ T cells.

Genomic DNA was isolated from the sorted cells so that the TCRbeta CDR3 region could be sequenced. The immunoSEQ Assay was used for sequencing of TCRbeta CDR3 regions. TCRdb mirrors the immuneACCESS table, restricted to in-frame sequences. Some clones are absent from its copies; in checked studies, under half trace to an unresolved V gene, and the reason for the others is unknown. Within this sample are about 66,000 clones, with roughly 80% of them counted one time only. The top ten hold roughly 2.3% of the sample. Turning to this clone: Its antigen is currently not known. No base quality information exists; no much larger clone differs at one position.

The trial excluded patients who had a history of autoimmune disease or were on systemic immunosuppression. Peripheral blood for TCR sequencing was collected from all dose cohorts at baseline, on cycle 4 day 1, and on cycle 7 day 1. The samples were taken from a phase I, first-in-human, multicenter, open-label dose-escalation trial of ivuxolimab. Adults with locally advanced or metastatic head and neck squamous cell, hepatocellular, melanoma or renal cell carcinoma were enrolled in the trial. Before TCR sequencing, CD4+ T cells and CD8+ T cells were sorted from peripheral blood as separate populations. Relative to germline, V is 3 bases shorter and J is 1 base shorter, with 15 bases between their ends. The CDR3 sequence holds 15 residues, the cysteine and phenylalanine included. This entry keeps only the CDR3 DNA: 45 bases, framed from base 1. Per the germline V gene, SQVTM is the CDR1 and ANQGSEA is the CDR2.

The sequences come from CD4+ or CD8+ T cells sorted from blood, collected in a trial of the OX40 agonist ivuxolimab. The V gene is TRBV29-1 and the J gene is TRBJ2-5; the D gene assignment is ambiguous. The receptor was isolated from an adult with an advanced solid tumor such as melanoma, head and neck, liver or kidney cancer. The nucleotide sequence reads TGCAGCGTTGATAACCCGCCCAGGCCCCAAGAGACCCAGTACTTC. Its translation reads: CSVDNPPRPQETQYF.